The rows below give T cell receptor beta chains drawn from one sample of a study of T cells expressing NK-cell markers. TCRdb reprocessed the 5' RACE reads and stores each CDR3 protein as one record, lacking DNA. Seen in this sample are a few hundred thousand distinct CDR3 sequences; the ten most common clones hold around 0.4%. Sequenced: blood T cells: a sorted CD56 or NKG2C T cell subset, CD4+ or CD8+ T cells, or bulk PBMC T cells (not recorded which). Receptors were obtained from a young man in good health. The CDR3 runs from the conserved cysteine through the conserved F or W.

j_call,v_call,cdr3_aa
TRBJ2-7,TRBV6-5,CASQLVSGTYEQYF
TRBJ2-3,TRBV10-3,CAISEPPGLRTDTQYF
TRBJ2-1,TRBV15,CATSPRGNRGVNNEQFF
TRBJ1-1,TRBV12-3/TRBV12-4,CASSLRNTEAFF
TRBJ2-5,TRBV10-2,CASSSSLAGDETQYF
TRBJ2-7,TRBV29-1,CSVTGGAYEQYF
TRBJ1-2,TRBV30,CAWSPVNYGYTF
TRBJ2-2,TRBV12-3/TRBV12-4,CASSLPSGRRGGELFF
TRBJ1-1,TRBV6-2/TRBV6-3,CASSYWDAEAFF
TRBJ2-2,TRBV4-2,CASSQGTSVTGELFF
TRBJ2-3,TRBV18,CASSHERTAMRTDTQYF
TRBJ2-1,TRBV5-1,CASSSRYDWGGSSYNEQFF
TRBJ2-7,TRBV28,CASGRFTYEQYF
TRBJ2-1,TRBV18,CASSPSSGRNEQFF
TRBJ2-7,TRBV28,CATNPGGRVYEQYF
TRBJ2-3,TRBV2,CASCGTVQTDTQYF
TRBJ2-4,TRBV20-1,CSASRGGTKNIQYF
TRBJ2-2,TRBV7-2,CASSRTGPGELFF
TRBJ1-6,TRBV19,CASSFRDSGNSPLHF
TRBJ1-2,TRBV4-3,CASSPGDRGRFNGYTF
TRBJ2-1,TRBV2,CASQAGVAYNEQFF
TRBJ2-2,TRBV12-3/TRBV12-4,CASSLTSWELFF
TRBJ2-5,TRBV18,CASSPIAWETQYF
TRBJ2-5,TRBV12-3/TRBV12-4,CASTRDNHQETQYF
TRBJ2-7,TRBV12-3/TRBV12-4,CASRSTQGYEQYF
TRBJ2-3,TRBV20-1,CSASPADHTQYF
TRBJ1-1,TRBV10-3,CAIMGTGIGSILTEAFF
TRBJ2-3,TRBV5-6,CASSREGDTQYF
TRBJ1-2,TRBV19,CASSIPTGRNGYTF